This T cell receptor beta chain is from a study of Graves' ophthalmopathy and Graves' hyperthyroidism. Study information: Upon initial diagnosis and before any treatment, peripheral blood was collected. Overall study findings and caveats: Blood also harbored most expanded thyroid clonotypes above 0.001 frequency.

Scientists amplified the TCR beta CDR3 regions from RNA transcripts. Following a first-round RT-PCR that used HTBI primers, a second-round multiplex PCR was carried out. A single record per CDR3 protein comes from TCRdb applying MiXCR to the multiplex PCR reads. Of 200,000 to 300,000 distinct CDR3 sequences in the sample, 40% to 50% were seen once. Of note for this clonotype: Its antigen is not known.

Moderate-to-severe activity, CAS ≥3, NOSPECS ≥4 and duration under 3 months were recorded for donors with ophthalmopathy. This CDR3 has 13 amino acids. From germline, CDR1 is LNHDA and CDR2 SQIVND (reference sequence). The V end lost 8 bases, the J end lost 0 bases, and 11 bases lay between the germline ends. Sequencing input: peripheral blood. The rearrangement links TRBV19 to TRBJ2-7; the D is unclear. The sequence was collected from an adult man with Graves' ophthalmopathy. The CDR3 region has the DNA TGTGCCAGTGGTAAGACATTCTCCTACGAGCAGTACTTC. It codes for CASGKTFSYEQYF.